This entry is about one T cell receptor (beta chain). The antigen is not known. Conventional CD4+ T cells were sorted from blood as CD25-low CD127-high cells. Germline-derived CDR1 and CDR2 are MNHNY and SVGAGI (reference sequence). CDR3 length: 15 residues. V lost 0 bases to trimming and J lost 4 bases, with 12 bases between them. The sample originates from a study of regulatory and conventional T cells in RAG deficiency. Points from the study as a whole: These Omenn syndrome Treg sorts may hold peripherally activated cells instead. Shannon entropy was markedly lower and Simpson indices higher in RAG-deficient patients than control T-cell subsets. Omenn syndrome and CID/AS patients had roughly 100-fold fewer unique Treg TCR beta sequences, versus approximately 10-fold elsewhere.

Sequenced by immunoSEQ multiplex PCR; TCRdb stores in-frame clones only, minus some. The sample has fewer than 40,000 clones, approximately 96% seen once; the top ten hold 0.35%. A further study also used this sample, focusing on regulatory T cells. Turning to that study: The PCR used 52 TRBV and 13 TRBJ primers.

Sequences were obtained from CD25- CD4+ T cells sorted from blood. The receptor's source is a human donor in good health. The rearrangement uses TRBV6-6 and TRBJ1-1, with D maybe TRBD1 (5 bases). The CDR3 bases are TGTGCCAGCAGTTACTCGACCGGGACTAGCACTGAAGCTTTCTTT. Translating it yields CASSYSTGTSTEAFF.